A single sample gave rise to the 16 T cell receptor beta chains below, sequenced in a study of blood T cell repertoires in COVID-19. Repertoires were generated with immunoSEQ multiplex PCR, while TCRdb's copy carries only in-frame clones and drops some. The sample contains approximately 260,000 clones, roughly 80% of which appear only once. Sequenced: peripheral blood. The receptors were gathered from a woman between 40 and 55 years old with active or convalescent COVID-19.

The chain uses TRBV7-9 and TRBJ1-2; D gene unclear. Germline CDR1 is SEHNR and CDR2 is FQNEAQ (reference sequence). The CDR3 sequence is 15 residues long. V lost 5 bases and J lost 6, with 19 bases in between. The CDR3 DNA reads TGTGCCAGCAGCCCCCCGACTGGTACCTTTGATGGCTACACCTTC. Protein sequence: CASSPPTGTFDGYTF.

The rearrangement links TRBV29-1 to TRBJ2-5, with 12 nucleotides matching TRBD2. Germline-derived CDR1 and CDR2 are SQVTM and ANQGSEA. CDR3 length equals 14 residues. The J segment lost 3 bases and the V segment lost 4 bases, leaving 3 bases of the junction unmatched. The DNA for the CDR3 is TGCAGCGTTGTGTCTAGCGGGGGGGAAGAGACCCAGTACTTC. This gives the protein CSVVSSGGEETQYF.

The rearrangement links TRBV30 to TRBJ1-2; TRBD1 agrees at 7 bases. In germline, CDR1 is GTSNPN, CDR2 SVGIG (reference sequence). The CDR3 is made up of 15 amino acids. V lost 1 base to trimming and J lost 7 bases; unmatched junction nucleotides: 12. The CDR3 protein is CAWSEWNNRGGGYTF. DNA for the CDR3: TGTGCCTGGAGTGAATGGAATAACAGGGGAGGTGGCTACACCTTC.

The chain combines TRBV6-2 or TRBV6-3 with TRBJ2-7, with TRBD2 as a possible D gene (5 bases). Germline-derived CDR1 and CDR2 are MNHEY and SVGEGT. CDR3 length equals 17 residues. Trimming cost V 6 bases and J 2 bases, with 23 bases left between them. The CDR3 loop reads CASSRGRRTPRTYEQYF. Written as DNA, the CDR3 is TGTGCCAGCAGCCGCGGGCGCAGAACGCCAAGAACCTACGAGCAGTACTTC.

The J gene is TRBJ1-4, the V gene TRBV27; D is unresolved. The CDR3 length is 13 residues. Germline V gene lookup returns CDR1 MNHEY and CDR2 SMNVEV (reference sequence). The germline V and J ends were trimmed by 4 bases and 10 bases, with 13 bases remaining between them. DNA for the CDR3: TGTGCCAGCAGTTCCCGGGTCCTCGGAAAACTGTTTTTT. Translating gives CASSSRVLGKLFF.

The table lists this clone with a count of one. The CDR3 reads CSVEDPDWPYEQYV. CDR3 nucleotide sequence: TGCAGCGTTGAAGACCCTGACTGGCCCTACGAGCAGTACGTC. The rearrangement uses TRBV29-1 and TRBJ2-7; D gene unclear. This CDR3 comprises 14 residues. The V gene's germline CDR1 is SQVTM and CDR2 ANQGSEA. V lost 0 bases, J lost 2 bases, and 11 bases lay in between.

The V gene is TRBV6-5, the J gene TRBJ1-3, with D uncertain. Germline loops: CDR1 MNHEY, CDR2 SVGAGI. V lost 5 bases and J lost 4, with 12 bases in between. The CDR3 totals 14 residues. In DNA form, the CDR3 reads TGTGCCAGCAGTCCCAGAATTGCCGGAAACACCATATATTTT. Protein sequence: CASSPRIAGNTIYF.

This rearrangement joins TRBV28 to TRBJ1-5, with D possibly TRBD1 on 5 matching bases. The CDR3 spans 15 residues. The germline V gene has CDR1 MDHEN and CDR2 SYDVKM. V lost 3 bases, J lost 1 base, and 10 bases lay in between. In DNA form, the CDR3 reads TGTGCCAGCAGTTTGGCAGGGTCAAGCAATCAGCCCCAGCATTTT. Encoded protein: CASSLAGSSNQPQHF.

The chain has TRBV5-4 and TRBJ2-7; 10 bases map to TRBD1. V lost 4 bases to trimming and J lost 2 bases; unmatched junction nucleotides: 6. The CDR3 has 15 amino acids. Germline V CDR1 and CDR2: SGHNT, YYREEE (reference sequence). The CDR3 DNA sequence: TGTGCCAGCAGCCAACGGACAGGGGGAGCCTACGAGCAGTACTTC. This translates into CASSQRTGGAYEQYF.

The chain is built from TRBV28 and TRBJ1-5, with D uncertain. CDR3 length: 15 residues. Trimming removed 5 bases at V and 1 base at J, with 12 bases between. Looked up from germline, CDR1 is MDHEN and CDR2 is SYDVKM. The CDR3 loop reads CASSLPGRSNQPQHF. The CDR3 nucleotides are TGTGCCAGCAGTCTCCCTGGGAGGAGCAATCAGCCCCAGCATTTT.

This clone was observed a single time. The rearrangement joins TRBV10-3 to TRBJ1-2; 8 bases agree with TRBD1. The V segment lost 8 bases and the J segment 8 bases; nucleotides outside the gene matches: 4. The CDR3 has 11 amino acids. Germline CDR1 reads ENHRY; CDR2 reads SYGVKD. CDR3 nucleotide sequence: TGTGCCATCCAGGGGGCATGGGGCTACACCTTC. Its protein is CAIQGAWGYTF.

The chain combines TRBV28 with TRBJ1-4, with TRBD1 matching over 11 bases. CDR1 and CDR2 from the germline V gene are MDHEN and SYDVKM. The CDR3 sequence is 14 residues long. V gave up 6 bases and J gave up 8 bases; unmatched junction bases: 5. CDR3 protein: CASRLRDRGEKLFF. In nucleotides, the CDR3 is TGTGCCAGCAGACTCCGGGACAGGGGGGAAAAACTGTTTTTT.

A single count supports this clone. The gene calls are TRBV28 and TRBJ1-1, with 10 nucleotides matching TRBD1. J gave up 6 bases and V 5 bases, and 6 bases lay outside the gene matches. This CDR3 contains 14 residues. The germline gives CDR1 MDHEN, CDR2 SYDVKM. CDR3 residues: CASSQGQGWSEAFF. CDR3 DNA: TGTGCCAGCAGTCAGGGACAGGGGTGGTCTGAAGCTTTCTTT.

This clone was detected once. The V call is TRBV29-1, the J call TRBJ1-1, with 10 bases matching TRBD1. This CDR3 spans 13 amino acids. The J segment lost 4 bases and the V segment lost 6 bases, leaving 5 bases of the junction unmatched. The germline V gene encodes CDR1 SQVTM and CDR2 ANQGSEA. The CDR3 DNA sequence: TGCAGCGTCGGGACAGGGGATGGCACTGAAGCTTTCTTT. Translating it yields CSVGTGDGTEAFF.

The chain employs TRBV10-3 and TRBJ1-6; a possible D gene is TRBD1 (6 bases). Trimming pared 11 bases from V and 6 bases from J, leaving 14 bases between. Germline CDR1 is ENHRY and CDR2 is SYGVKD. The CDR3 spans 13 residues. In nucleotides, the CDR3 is TGTGCCGTTGGACAGCTTGCTAATTCACCCCTCCACTTT. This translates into CAVGQLANSPLHF.

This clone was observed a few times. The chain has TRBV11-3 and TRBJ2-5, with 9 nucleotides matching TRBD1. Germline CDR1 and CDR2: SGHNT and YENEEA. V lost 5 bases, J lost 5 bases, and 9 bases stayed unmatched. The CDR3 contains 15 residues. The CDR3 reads CASSPRTGEGETQYF. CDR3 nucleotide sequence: TGTGCCAGCAGCCCGAGGACAGGGGAAGGGGAGACCCAGTACTTC.